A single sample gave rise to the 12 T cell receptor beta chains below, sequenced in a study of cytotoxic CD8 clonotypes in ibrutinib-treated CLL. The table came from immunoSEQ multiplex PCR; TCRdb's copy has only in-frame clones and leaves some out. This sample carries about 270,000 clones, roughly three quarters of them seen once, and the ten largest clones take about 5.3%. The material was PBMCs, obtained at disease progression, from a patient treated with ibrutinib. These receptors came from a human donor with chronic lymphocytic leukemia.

CDR3 nucleotide sequence: TGTGCCACCAGCCACGACAGGGGGGGCTACACCTTC. Translation: CATSHDRGGYTF. This rearrangement joins TRBV15 to TRBJ1-2, with 9 bases identical to TRBD1. Looked up from germline, CDR1 is LNHNV and CDR2 is YYDKDF (reference sequence). The CDR3 extends over 12 amino acids. V gave up 5 bases and J gave up 8 bases; unmatched junction bases: 3.

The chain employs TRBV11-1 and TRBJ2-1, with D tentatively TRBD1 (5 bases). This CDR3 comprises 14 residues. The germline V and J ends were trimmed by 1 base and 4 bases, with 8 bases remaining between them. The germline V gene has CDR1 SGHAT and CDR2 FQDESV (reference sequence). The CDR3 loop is CASSLDPGYNEQFF. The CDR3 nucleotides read TGTGCCAGCAGCTTAGATCCAGGGTACAATGAGCAGTTCTTC.

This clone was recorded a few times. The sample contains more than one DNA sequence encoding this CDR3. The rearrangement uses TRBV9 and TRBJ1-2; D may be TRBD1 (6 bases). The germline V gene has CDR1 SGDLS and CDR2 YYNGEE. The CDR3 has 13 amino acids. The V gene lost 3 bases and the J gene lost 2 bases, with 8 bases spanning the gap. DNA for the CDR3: TGTGCCAGCAGCGAAACAGGGAACTATGGCTACACCTTC. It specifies CASSETGNYGYTF. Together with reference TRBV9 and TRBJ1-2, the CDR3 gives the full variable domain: DSGVTQTPKHLITATGQRVTLRCSPRSGDLSVYWYQQSLDQGLQFLIQYYNGEERAKGNILERFSAQQFPDLHSELNLSSLELGDSALYFCASSETGNYGYTFGSGTRLTVV.

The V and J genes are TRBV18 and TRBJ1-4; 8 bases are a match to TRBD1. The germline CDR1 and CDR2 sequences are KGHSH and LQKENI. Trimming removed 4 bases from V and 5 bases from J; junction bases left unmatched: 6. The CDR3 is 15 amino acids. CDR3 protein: CASSLRTGPNEKLFF. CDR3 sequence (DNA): TGTGCCAGCTCACTCCGGACAGGGCCAAATGAAAAACTGTTTTTT.

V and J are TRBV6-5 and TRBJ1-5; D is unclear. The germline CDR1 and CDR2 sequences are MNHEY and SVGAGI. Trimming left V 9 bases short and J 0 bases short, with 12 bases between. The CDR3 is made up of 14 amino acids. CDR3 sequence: CARKNLNSNQPQHF. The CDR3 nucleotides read TGTGCCAGAAAAAATCTAAATAGCAATCAGCCCCAGCATTTT.

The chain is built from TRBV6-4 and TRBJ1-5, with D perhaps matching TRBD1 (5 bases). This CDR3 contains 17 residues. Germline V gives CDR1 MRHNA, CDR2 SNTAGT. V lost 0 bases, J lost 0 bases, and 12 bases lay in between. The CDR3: CASSDSGRGYSNQPQHF. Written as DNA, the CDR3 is TGTGCCAGCAGTGACTCGGGGAGGGGATATAGCAATCAGCCCCAGCATTTT.

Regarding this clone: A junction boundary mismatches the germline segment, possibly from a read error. The CDR3 reads CATSSGTSGANVLTF. CDR3 DNA sequence: TGCGCCACCAGTAGCGGGACATCTGGGGCCAACGTCCTGACTTTC. The rearrangement links TRBV10-1 to TRBJ2-6, with 8 bases that match TRBD2. The CDR3 consists of 15 residues. Germline values: CDR1 WNHNN, CDR2 SYGVQD (reference sequence).

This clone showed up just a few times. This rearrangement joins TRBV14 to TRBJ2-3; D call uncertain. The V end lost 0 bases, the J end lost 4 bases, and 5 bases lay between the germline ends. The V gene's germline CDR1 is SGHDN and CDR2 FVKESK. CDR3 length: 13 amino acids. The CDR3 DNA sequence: TGTGCCAGCAGCCAAGAGGTTGCAGATACGCAGTATTTT. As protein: CASSQEVADTQYF.

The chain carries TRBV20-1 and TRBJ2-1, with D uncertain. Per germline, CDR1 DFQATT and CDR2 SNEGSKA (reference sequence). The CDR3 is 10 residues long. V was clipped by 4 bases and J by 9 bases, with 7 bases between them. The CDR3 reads CSATTAEQFF. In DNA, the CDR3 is TGCAGTGCTACCACAGCTGAGCAGTTCTTC.

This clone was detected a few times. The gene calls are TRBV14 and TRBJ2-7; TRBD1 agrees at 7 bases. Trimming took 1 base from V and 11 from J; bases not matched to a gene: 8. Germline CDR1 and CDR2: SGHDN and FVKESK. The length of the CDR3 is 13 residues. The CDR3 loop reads CASSQAGGWTEYF. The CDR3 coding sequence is TGTGCCAGCAGCCAAGCAGGGGGATGGACGGAGTACTTC.

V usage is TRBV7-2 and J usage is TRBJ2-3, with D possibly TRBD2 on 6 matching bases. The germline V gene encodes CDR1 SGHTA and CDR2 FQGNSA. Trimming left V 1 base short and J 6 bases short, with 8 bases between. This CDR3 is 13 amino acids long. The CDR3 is CASSLDGSDTQYF. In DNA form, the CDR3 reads TGTGCCAGCAGCTTAGACGGGAGTGATACGCAGTATTTT.

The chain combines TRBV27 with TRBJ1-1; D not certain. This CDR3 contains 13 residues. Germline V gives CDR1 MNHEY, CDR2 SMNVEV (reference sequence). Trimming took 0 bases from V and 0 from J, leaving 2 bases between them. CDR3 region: CASSLSMNTEAFF. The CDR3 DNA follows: TGTGCCAGCAGTTTATCGATGAACACTGAAGCTTTCTTT.